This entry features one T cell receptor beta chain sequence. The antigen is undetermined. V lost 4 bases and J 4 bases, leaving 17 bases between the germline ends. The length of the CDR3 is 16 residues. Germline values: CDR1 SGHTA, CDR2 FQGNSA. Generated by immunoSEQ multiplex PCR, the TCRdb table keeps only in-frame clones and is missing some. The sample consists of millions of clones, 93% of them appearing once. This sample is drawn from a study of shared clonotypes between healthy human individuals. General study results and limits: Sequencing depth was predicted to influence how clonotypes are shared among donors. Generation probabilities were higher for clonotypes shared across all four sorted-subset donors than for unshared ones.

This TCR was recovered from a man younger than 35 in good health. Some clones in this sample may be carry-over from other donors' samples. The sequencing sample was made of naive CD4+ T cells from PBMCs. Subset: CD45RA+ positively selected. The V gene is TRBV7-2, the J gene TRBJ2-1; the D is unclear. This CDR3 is CASSSSGSGQYNEQFF. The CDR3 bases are TGTGCCAGCAGCTCTTCTGGGTCAGGCCAATACAATGAGCAGTTCTTC.